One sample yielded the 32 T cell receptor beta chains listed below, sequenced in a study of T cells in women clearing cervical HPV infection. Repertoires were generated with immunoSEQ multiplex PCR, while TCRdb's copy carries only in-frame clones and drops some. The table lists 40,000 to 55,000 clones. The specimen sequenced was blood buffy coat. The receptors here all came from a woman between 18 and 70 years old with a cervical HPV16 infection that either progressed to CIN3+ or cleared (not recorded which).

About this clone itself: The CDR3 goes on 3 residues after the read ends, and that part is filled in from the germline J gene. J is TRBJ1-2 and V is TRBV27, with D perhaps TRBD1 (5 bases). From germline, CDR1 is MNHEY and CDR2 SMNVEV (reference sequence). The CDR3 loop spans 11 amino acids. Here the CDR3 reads CASSSGGGYTF. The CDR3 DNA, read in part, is TGTGCCAGCAGTTCTGGGGGGGGC.

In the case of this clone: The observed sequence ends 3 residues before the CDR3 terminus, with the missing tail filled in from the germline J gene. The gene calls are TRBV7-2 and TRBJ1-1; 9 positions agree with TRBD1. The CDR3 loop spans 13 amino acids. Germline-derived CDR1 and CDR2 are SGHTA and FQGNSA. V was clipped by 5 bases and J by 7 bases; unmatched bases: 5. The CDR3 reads CASSLQGASEAFF. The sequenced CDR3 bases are TGTGCCAGCAGCCTACAGGGGGCTAGTGAA.

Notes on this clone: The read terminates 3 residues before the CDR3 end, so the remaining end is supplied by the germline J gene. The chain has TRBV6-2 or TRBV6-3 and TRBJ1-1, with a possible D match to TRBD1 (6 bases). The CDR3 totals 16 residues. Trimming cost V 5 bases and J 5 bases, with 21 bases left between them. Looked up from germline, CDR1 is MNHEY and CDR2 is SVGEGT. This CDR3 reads CASSLAAGAFNTEAFF. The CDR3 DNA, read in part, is TGTGCCAGCAGTCTCGCAGCAGGGGCGTTTAATACTGAA.

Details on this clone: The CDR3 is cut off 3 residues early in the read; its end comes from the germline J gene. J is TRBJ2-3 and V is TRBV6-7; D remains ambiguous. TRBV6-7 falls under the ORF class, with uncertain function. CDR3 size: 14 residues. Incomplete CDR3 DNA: TGTGCCAGCACCCCCTCGAATTTACAAGAGACG. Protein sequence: CASTPSNLQET. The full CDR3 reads CASTPSNLQETQYF.

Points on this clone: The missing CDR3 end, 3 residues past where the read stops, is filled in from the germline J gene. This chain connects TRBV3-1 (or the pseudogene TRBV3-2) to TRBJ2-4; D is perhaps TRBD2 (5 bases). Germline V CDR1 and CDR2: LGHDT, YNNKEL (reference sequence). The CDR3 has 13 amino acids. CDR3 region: CASSQGSSPSQYF. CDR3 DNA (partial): TGTGCCAGCAGCCAAGGGTCTAGCCCCAGT.

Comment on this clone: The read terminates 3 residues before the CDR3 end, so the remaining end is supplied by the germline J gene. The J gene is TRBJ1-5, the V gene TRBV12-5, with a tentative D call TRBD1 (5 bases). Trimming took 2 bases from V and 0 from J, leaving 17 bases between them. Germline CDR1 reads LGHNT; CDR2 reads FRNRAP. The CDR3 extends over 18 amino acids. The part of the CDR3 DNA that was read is TGTGCTAGTGGTTTGTTGCAGGGCACAGCGTATAGCAATCAGCCC. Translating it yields CASGLLQGTAYSNQP. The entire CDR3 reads CASGLLQGTAYSNQPQHF.

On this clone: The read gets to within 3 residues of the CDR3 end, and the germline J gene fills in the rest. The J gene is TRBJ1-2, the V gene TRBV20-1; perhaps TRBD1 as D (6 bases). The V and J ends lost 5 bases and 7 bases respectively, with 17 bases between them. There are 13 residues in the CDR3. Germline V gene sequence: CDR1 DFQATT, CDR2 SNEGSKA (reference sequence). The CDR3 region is CSARKTGTGGYTF. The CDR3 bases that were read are TGCAGTGCTCGGAAAACAGGGACGGGTGGC.

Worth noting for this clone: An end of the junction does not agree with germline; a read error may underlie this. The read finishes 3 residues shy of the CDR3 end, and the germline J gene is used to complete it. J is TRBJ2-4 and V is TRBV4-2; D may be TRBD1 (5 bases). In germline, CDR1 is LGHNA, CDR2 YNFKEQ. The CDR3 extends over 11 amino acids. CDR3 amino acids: CASSLGDIQYF. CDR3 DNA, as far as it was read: TGCGCCAGCAGTTTAGGGGACATT.

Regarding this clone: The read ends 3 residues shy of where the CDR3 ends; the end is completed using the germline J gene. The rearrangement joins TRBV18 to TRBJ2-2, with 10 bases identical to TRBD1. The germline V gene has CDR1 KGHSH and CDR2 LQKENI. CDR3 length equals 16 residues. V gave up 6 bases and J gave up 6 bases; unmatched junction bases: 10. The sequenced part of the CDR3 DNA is TGTGCCAGCTCGCTGAGATGGGACAGGGGTCCCGGGGAG. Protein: CASSLRWDRGPGE. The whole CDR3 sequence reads CASSLRWDRGPGELFF.

CDR3 DNA, as far as it was read: TGTGCCAGCAGCTTAGGGGGCGGGGGGGCCAGTGAG. It encodes CASSLGGGGASE. The CDR3 as a whole reads CASSLGGGGASEQFF. V usage is TRBV7-9 and J usage is TRBJ2-1, with 9 bases matching TRBD2. The missing CDR3 end, 3 residues past where the read stops, is filled in from the germline J gene. With V trimmed by 1 base and J by 9 bases, 7 bases remained unmatched. The germline CDR1 and CDR2 sequences are SEHNR and FQNEAQ (reference sequence). This CDR3 is built from 15 residues. The full variable domain, with the rest looked up from reference TRBV7-9 and TRBJ2-1, is DTGVSQNPRHKITKRGQNVTFRCDPISEHNRLYWYRQTLGQGPEFLTYFQNEAQLEKSRLLSDRFSAERPKGSFSTLEIQRTEQGDSAMYLCASSLGGGGASEQFFGPGTRLTVL.

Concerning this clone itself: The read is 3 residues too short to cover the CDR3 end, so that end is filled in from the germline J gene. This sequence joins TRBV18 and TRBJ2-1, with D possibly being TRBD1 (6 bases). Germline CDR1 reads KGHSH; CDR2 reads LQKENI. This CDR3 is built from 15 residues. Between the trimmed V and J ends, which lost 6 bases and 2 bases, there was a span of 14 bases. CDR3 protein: CASSPYRAPYNEQFF. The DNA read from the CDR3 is TGTGCCAGCTCGCCGTACAGGGCCCCCTACAATGAG. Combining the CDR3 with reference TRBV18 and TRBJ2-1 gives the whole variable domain NAGVMQNPRHLVRRRGQEARLRCSPMKGHSHVYWYRQLPEEGLKFMVYLQKENIIDESGMPKERFSAEFPKEGPSILRIQQVVRGDSAAYFCASSPYRAPYNEQFFGPGTRLTVL.

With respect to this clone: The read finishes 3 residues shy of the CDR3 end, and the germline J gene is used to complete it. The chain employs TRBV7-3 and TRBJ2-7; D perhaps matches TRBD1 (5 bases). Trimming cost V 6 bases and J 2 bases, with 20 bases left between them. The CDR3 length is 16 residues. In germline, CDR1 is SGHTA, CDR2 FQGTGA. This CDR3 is CASSLMGRPFTYEQYF. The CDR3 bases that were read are TGTGCCAGCAGTCTCATGGGGCGGCCTTTTACCTACGAG.

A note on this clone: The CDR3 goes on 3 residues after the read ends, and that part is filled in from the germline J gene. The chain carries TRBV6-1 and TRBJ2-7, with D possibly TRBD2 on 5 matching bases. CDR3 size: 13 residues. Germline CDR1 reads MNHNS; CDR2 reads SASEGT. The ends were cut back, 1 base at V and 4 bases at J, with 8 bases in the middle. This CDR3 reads CASSEVRGYEQYF. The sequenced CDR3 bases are TGTGCCAGCAGTGAAGTTCGGGGTTACGAG.

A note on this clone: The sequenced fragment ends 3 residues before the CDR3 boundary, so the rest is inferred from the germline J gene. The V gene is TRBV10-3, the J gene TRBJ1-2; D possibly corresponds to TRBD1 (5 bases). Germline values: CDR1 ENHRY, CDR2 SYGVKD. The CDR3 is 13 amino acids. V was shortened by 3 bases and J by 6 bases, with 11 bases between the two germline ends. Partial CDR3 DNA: TGTGCCATCAGTGACCCAGGGAACCATGGC. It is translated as CAISDPGNHG. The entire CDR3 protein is CAISDPGNHGYTF.

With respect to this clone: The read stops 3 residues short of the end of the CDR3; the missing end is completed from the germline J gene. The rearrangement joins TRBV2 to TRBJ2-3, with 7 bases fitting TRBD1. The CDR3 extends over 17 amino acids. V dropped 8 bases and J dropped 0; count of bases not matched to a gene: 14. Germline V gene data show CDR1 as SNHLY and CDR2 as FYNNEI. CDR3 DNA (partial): TGTGCCAGCCTCCATGGACAGGCATTGGACAGCACAGATACG. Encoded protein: CASLHGQALDSTDT. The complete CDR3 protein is CASLHGQALDSTDTQYF.

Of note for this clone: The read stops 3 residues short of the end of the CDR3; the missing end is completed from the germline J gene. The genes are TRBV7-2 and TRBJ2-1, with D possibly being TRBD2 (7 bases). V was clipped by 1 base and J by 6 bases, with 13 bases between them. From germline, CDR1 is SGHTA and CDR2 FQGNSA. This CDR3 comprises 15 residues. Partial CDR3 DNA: TGTGCCAGCAGCTTAGGGGGGGGCTACTTCAATGAG. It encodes CASSLGGGYFNE. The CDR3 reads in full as CASSLGGGYFNEQFF.

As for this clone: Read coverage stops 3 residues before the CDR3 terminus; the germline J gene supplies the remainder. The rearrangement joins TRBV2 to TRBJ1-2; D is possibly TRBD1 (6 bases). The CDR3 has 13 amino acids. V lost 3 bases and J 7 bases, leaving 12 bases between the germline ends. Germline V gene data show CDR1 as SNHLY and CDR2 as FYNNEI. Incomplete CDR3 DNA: TGTGCCAGCAGTGATCGGGGGGCGCCTGGC. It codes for CASSDRGAPG. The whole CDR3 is CASSDRGAPGYTF.

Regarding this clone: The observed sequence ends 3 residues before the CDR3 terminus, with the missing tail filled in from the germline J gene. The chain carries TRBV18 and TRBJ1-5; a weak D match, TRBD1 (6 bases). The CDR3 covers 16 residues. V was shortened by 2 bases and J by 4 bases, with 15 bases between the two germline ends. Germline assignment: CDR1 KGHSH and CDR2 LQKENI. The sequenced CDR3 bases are TGTGCCAGCTCACCAGATGGGACATCAGGAAATCAGCCC. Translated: CASSPDGTSGNQP. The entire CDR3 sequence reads CASSPDGTSGNQPQHF.

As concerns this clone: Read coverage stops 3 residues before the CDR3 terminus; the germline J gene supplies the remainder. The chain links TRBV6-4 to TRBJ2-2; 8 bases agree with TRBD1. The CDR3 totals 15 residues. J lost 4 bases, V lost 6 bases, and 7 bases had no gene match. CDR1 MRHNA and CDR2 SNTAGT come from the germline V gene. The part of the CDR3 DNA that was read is TGTGCCAGCAGCGCTCTACAGGGGGGCACCGGGGAG. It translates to CASSALQGGTGE. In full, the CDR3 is CASSALQGGTGELFF.

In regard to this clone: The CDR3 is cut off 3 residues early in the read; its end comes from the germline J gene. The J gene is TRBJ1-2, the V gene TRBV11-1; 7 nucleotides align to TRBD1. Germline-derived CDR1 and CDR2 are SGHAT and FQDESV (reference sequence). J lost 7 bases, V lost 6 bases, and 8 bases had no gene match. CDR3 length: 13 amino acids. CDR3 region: CASSFDRESGYTF. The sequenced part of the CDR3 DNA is TGTGCCAGCAGTTTCGACAGGGAAAGTGGC.

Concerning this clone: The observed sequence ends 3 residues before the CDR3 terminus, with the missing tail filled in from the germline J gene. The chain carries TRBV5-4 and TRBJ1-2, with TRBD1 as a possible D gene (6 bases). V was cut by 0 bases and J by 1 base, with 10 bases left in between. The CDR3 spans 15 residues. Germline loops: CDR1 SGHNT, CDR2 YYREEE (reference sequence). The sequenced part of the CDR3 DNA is TGTGCCAGCAGCTTGGGGTTGGACAGTAACTATGGC. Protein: CASSLGLDSNYG. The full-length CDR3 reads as CASSLGLDSNYGYTF.

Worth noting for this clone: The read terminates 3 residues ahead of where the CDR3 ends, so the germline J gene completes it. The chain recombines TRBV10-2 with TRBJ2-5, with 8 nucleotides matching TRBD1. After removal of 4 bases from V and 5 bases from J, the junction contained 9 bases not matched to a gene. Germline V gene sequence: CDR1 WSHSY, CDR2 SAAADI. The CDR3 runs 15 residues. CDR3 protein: CASSGQGRGLETQYF. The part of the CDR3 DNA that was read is TGCGCCAGCAGTGGGCAGGGCAGGGGGCTGGAGACC.

CDR3 sequence reads: CASSYGSGGGETQYF. The CDR3 bases that were read are TGCGCCAGCAGCTACGGAAGCGGGGGGGGAGAGACC. This chain joins TRBV5-1 and TRBJ2-5, with TRBD2 matching over 10 bases. The missing CDR3 end, 3 residues past where the read stops, is filled in from the germline J gene. The CDR3 runs 15 residues. Germline V CDR1 and CDR2: SGHRS, YFSETQ. The V gene end was trimmed by 3 bases and the J gene end by 4 bases; junction bases not matched to a gene: 6.

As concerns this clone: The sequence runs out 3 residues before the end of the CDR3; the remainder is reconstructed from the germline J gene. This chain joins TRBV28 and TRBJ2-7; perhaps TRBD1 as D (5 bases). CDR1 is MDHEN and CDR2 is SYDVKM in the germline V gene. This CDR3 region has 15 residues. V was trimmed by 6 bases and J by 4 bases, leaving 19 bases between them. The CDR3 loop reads CASSPSYQGWYEQYF. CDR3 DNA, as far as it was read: TGTGCCAGCAGCCCAAGTTACCAGGGTTGGTACGAG.

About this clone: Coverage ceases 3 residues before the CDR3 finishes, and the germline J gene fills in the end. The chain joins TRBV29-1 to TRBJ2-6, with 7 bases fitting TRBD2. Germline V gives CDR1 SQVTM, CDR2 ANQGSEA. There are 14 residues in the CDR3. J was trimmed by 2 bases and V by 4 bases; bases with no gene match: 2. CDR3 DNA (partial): TGCAGCGTTGTTGGGGGGGCTGGGGCCAACGTC. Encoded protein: CSVVGGAGANV. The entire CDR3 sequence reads CSVVGGAGANVLTF.

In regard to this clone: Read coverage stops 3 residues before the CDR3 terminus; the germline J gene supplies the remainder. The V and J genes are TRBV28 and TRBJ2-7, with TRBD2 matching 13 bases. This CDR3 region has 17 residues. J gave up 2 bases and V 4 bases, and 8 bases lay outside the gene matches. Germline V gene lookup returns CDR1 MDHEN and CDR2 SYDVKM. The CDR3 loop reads CASSSPGGLAGTYEQYF. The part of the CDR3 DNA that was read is TGTGCCAGCAGTTCTCCTGGGGGACTAGCGGGAACCTACGAG.

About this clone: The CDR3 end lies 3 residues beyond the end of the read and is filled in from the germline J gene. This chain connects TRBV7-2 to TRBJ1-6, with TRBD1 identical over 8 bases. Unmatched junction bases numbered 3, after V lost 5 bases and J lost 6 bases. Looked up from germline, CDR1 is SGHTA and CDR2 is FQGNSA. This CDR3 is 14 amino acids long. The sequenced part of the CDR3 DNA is TGTGCCAGCAGCCTCGACAGGGGTAATTCACCC. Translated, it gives CASSLDRGNSP. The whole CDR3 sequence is CASSLDRGNSPLHF.

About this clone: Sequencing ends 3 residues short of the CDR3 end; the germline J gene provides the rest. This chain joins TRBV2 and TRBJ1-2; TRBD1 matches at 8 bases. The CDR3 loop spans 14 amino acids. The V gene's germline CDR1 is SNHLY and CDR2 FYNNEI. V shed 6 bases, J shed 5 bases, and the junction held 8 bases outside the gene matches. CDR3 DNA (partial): TGTGCCAGCAGCCAAGGACAGGGAGGATATGGC. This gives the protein CASSQGQGGYG. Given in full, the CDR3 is CASSQGQGGYGYTF.

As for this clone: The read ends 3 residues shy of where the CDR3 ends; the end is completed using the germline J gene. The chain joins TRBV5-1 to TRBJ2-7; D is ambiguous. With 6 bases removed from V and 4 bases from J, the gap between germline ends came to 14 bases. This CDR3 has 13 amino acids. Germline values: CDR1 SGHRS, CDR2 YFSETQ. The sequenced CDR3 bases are TGCGCCAGCAACCTGCAAGGTGGTTACGAG. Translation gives CASNLQGGYE. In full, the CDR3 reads CASNLQGGYEQYF.

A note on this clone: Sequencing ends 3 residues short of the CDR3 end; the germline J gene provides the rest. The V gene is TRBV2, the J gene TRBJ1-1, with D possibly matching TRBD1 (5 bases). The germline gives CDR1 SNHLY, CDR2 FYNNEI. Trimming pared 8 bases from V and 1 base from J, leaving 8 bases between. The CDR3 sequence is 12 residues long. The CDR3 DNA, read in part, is TGTGCCAGCGGGGCCAAGAACACTGAA. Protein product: CASGAKNTE. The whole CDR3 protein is CASGAKNTEAFF.

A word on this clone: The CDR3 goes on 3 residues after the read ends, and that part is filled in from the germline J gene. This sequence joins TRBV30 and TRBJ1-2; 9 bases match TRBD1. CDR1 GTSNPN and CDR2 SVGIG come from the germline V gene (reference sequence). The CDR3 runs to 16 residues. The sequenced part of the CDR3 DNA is TGTGCCTGGAGCGATGGACAGGGGAACATCATCGGAGGC. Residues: CAWSDGQGNIIGG. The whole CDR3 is CAWSDGQGNIIGGYTF.

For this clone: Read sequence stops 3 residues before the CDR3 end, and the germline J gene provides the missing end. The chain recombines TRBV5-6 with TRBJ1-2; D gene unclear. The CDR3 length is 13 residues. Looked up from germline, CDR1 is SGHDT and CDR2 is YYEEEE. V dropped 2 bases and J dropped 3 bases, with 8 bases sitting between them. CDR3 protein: CASSFDTYYGYTF. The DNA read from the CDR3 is TGTGCCAGCAGCTTTGACACCTACTATGGC.